Below, 30 T cell receptor beta chains from the same sample are listed, as sequenced in a study of T-cell reconstitution after alpha-beta-depleted transplantation in children. It was with unique molecular identifiers that the TCRbeta library was prepared. TCRdb processed the PCR reads anew with MiXCR; each CDR3 protein has one entry. The sample has 540,000 or so distinct CDR3 sequences; under 25% are singletons. Material: PBMCs, mostly from graft donor cells, obtained 360 days after TCRalphabeta/CD19-depleted stem cell transplant. The receptor source for this set is a boy younger than two who had a stem cell transplant for acute myeloid leukemia, so the T cells may come from the graft donor.

This clonotype occurred a few times. J is TRBJ2-3 and V is TRBV6-2 or TRBV6-3, with unresolved D. The CDR3 extends over 14 amino acids. V lost 6 bases and J 4 bases, leaving 14 bases between the germline ends. In germline, CDR1 is MNHEY, CDR2 SVGEGT. For the CDR3, the DNA is TGTGCCAGCAGGCCCCGGGCCCCCCCAGATACGCAGTATTTT. Its translation is CASRPRAPPDTQYF.

In its sample, this clonotype was seen many times. The V and J genes are TRBV20-1 and TRBJ2-1; D is unclear. V was trimmed by 3 bases and J by 5 bases, leaving 20 bases between them. This CDR3 comprises 16 residues. In germline, CDR1 is DFQATT, CDR2 SNEGSKA (reference sequence). The CDR3 sequence: CSARALMGGFDNEQFF. The CDR3 DNA follows: TGCAGTGCTAGGGCACTGATGGGCGGTTTTGACAATGAGCAGTTCTTC.

This clonotype came up many times. V usage is TRBV25-1 and J usage is TRBJ2-1; TRBD1 matches at 7 bases. Germline V CDR1 and CDR2: MGHDK, SYGVNS. The J segment lost 8 bases and the V segment lost 3 bases, leaving 10 bases of the junction unmatched. The CDR3 length is 15 residues. The CDR3 DNA reads TGTGCCAGCAGTGATTCGGGACAGCATTACGATGAGCAGTTCTTC. Residues: CASSDSGQHYDEQFF.

This clonotype was recorded a few times. This sequence joins TRBV20-1 and TRBJ2-7; TRBD2 agrees at 8 bases. The germline CDR1 and CDR2 sequences are DFQATT and SNEGSKA (reference sequence). This CDR3 comprises 14 residues. Unmatched junction bases numbered 4, after V lost 1 base and J lost 2 bases. The CDR3 bases are TGCAGTGCTAGAGCGGGGGGGCCGCCCTACGAGCAGTACTTC. It is translated as CSARAGGPPYEQYF.

Only a few counts were recorded for this clonotype. The chain links TRBV20-1 to TRBJ2-5; D is unresolved. Trimming shortened V by 7 bases and J by 7 bases, and 10 bases separated the two germline ends. The CDR3 has 10 amino acids. The germline gives CDR1 DFQATT, CDR2 SNEGSKA (reference sequence). CDR3 residues: CSGTKGTQYF. CDR3 coding DNA: TGCAGTGGAACAAAAGGGACCCAGTACTTC.

This chain links TRBV7-6 with TRBJ1-3, with no clear D. Germline assignment: CDR1 SGHVS and CDR2 FNYEAQ. The V and J ends lost 2 bases and 0 bases respectively, with 8 bases between them. The CDR3 contains 15 residues. CDR3 bases: TGTGCCAGCAGCTTATCGGGTAGCTCTGGAAACACCATATATTTT. This gives the protein CASSLSGSSGNTIYF.

Many counts were recorded for this clonotype. The chain joins TRBV5-1 to TRBJ1-2, with TRBD1 matching over 7 bases. This CDR3 region has 14 residues. Germline CDR1 and CDR2: SGHRS and YFSETQ. J lost 3 bases, V lost 1 base, and 3 bases had no gene match. The CDR3 sequence: CASSLFRGDYGYTF. Here the CDR3 DNA reads TGCGCCAGCAGCTTGTTCAGGGGGGACTATGGCTACACCTTC.

This clonotype has just a few counts. The chain is built from TRBV5-4 and TRBJ1-1, with D unresolved. The CDR3 covers 13 residues. Germline CDR1 is SGHNT and CDR2 is YYREEE (reference sequence). The V end was cut by 0 bases, the J end by 4 bases, with 7 bases between. This chain's CDR3 is CASSLGSRTEAFF. The CDR3 coding sequence is TGTGCCAGCAGCTTGGGGAGTCGCACTGAAGCTTTCTTT.

In its sample, this clonotype was seen a few times. V usage is TRBV20-1 and J usage is TRBJ2-5; weak D call: TRBD2 (6 bases). Deletions cut 0 bases from V and 1 base from J, with 9 bases between. CDR3 length: 14 amino acids. Germline V gene sequence: CDR1 DFQATT, CDR2 SNEGSKA (reference sequence). CDR3 amino acids: CSARDAGSQETQYF. DNA of the CDR3: TGCAGTGCTAGAGATGCGGGGTCCCAAGAGACCCAGTACTTC.

The rearrangement joins TRBV7-7 to TRBJ2-3; 8 bases match TRBD1. J gave up 6 bases and V 4 bases, and 9 bases lay outside the gene matches. CDR1 and CDR2 from the germline V gene are SSHAT and FNYEAQ (reference sequence). The CDR3 length is 15 residues. Written as DNA, the CDR3 is TGTGCCAGCAGCTCCGGACAGGGAAGTATTGATACGCAGTATTTT. Amino acids: CASSSGQGSIDTQYF.

This clonotype was counted a few times. The rearrangement uses TRBV12-3 or TRBV12-4 and TRBJ1-2, with D perhaps matching TRBD1 (5 bases). The CDR3 loop spans 11 amino acids. V lost 9 bases, J lost 8 bases, and 13 bases lay in between. CDR3 sequence reads: CASGGGGGYTF. The CDR3 nucleotides are TGTGCCAGTGGGGGGGGTGGAGGCTACACCTTC.

This clonotype has a count of ten or more. The chain is built from TRBV20-1 and TRBJ2-2, with 7 bases identical to TRBD2. Losses at the gene ends were 6 bases for V and 0 bases for J; bases not matched to a gene: 7. CDR3 length: 15 residues. Germline lookup yields CDR1 DFQATT and CDR2 SNEGSKA (reference sequence). The CDR3: CSARLAGANTGELFF. As DNA, the CDR3 is TGCAGTGCGCGCTTGGCGGGGGCGAACACCGGGGAGCTGTTTTTT.

The J gene is TRBJ2-5, the V gene TRBV5-6; 10 bases line up with TRBD1. Germline V gives CDR1 SGHDT, CDR2 YYEEEE. V was pared by 4 bases and J by 5 bases, with 8 bases of the junction left unmatched. The CDR3 contains 15 residues. The CDR3 region is CASSGTGTGEETQYF. The CDR3, as DNA: TGTGCCAGCAGCGGCACCGGGACAGGGGAGGAGACCCAGTACTTC.

V and J are TRBV19 and TRBJ1-1; D perhaps matches TRBD1 (6 bases). Looked up from germline, CDR1 is LNHDA and CDR2 is SQIVND (reference sequence). V was pared by 7 bases and J by 1 base, with 10 bases between. The CDR3 contains 13 residues. The CDR3 protein is CASNSRGNTEAFF. DNA of the CDR3: TGTGCCAGTAATTCCAGGGGGAACACTGAAGCTTTCTTT.

V gene TRBV19 combines with J gene TRBJ2-1; D is unresolved. Trimming pared 5 bases from V and 3 bases from J, leaving 14 bases between. Per the germline V gene, CDR1 is LNHDA and CDR2 is SQIVND (reference sequence). This CDR3 is 15 amino acids long. In DNA, the CDR3 is TGTGCCAGTAGTCCAGCAAATCCTATCTACAATGAGCAGTTCTTC. This gives the protein CASSPANPIYNEQFF.

The chain carries TRBV20-1 and TRBJ1-1, with 7 bases lining up with TRBD1. The germline CDR1 and CDR2 sequences are DFQATT and SNEGSKA (reference sequence). V trimming: 4 bases; J trimming: 1 base; junction bases outside the gene matches: 6. The CDR3 runs 14 residues. This chain's CDR3 is CSANDRDQNTEAFF. DNA of the CDR3: TGCAGTGCTAACGACAGGGATCAGAACACTGAAGCTTTCTTT.

The rearrangement joins TRBV29-1 to TRBJ2-7; TRBD1 matches at 7 bases. This CDR3 has 13 amino acids. Trimming removed 7 bases from V and 2 bases from J; junction bases left unmatched: 8. CDR1 and CDR2 (germline): SQVTM, ANQGSEA. The CDR3 sequence is CSALDRITYEQYF. In DNA, the CDR3 is TGCAGCGCCCTGGACAGGATCACCTACGAGCAGTACTTC.

This clonotype was recorded at least ten times. This chain joins TRBV29-1 and TRBJ1-1; TRBD1 is a possible D gene (6 bases). The CDR3 length is 13 residues. The germline V gene encodes CDR1 SQVTM and CDR2 ANQGSEA. The V and J ends lost 3 bases and 1 base respectively, with 9 bases between them. This CDR3 is CSVDRQENTEAFF. The CDR3 nucleotides are TGCAGCGTTGATAGACAGGAGAACACTGAAGCTTTCTTT.

This clonotype was detected many times. This chain links TRBV29-1 with TRBJ2-1, with TRBD2 matching over 7 bases. The CDR3 is 15 residues long. V was pared by 2 bases and J by 0 bases, with 4 bases of the junction left unmatched. CDR1 is SQVTM, CDR2 ANQGSEA, per germline. CDR3 loop: CSVEPGGRSYNEQFF. The CDR3 DNA is TGCAGCGTTGAACCGGGGGGACGCTCCTACAATGAGCAGTTCTTC.

This clonotype was observed a handful of times. This chain joins TRBV20-1 and TRBJ2-7; no reliable D call. CDR3 size: 13 residues. The V end was cut by 0 bases, the J end by 4 bases, with 10 bases between. Germline values: CDR1 DFQATT, CDR2 SNEGSKA (reference sequence). CDR3 in amino acids: CSARDARKYEQYV. The CDR3 nucleotides are TGCAGTGCTAGAGATGCGCGGAAATACGAGCAGTACGTC.

Many counts were recorded for this clonotype. This chain joins TRBV29-1 and TRBJ1-3; 7 nucleotides match TRBD1. The CDR3 loop spans 16 amino acids. Germline CDR1 reads SQVTM; CDR2 reads ANQGSEA. The V segment lost 5 bases and the J segment 0 bases; nucleotides outside the gene matches: 10. The CDR3, as DNA: TGCAGCGTTCAGCCGAAGGGGGCTGCCTCTGGAAACACCATATATTTT. Encoded protein: CSVQPKGAASGNTIYF.

The chain has TRBV10-3 and TRBJ2-7, with unresolved D. Per the germline V gene, CDR1 is ENHRY and CDR2 is SYGVKD. Trimming pared 3 bases from V and 0 bases from J, leaving 18 bases between. This CDR3 comprises 17 residues. The CDR3 coding sequence is TGTGCCATCAGTGACCCTTCCCAGGCGGAGAGCTCCTACGAGCAGTACTTC. Its translation is CAISDPSQAESSYEQYF.

This clonotype was detected many times. The J gene is TRBJ2-5, the V gene TRBV20-1; D is unresolved. Germline assignment: CDR1 DFQATT and CDR2 SNEGSKA (reference sequence). CDR3 length: 12 residues. Trimming shortened V by 3 bases and J by 3 bases, and 8 bases separated the two germline ends. The CDR3 protein is CSASGFKETQYF. CDR3 coding DNA: TGCAGTGCTAGTGGTTTTAAAGAGACCCAGTACTTC.

This clonotype was recorded many times. CDR3 residues: CASSLGGTGNTIYF. Here the CDR3 DNA reads TGCGCCAGCAGCTTGGGGGGCACTGGAAACACCATATATTTT. V gene TRBV5-1 combines with J gene TRBJ1-3; TRBD1 might be the D (5 bases). Germline V gives CDR1 SGHRS, CDR2 YFSETQ. There are 14 residues in the CDR3. Trimming shortened V by 0 bases and J by 2 bases, and 6 bases separated the two germline ends.

The rearrangement uses TRBV7-2 and TRBJ2-7; D is ambiguous. V shed 6 bases and J shed 3 bases, with 18 bases lying between them. Germline values: CDR1 SGHTA, CDR2 FQGNSA. The CDR3 runs to 15 residues. The CDR3 loop is CASSPSKARSYEQYF. CDR3 in DNA: TGTGCCAGCAGTCCATCTAAGGCGCGCAGCTACGAGCAGTACTTC.

J is TRBJ2-5 and V is TRBV12-3 or TRBV12-4; 10 bases align to TRBD1. The trim removed 6 bases at V and 4 bases at J, leaving 11 bases unmatched. This CDR3 region has 16 residues. The CDR3 protein is CASSATRTGGGETQYF. CDR3 DNA: TGTGCCAGCAGCGCGACTCGGACAGGGGGAGGAGAGACCCAGTACTTC.

The CDR3 DNA sequence: TGTGCCACCTCCGGACAGGGTGAAGATACGCAGTATTTT. Its translation: CATSGQGEDTQYF. The chain uses TRBV24-1 and TRBJ2-3, with TRBD1 matching 8 bases. CDR1 KGHDR and CDR2 SFDVKD come from the germline V gene. The V and J ends lost 9 bases and 5 bases, in that order; junction bases with no gene match: 6. The CDR3 is 13 residues long.

The rearrangement joins TRBV2 to TRBJ2-7, with 8 bases aligning to TRBD1. CDR1 and CDR2 (germline): SNHLY, FYNNEI. The CDR3 totals 15 residues. V gave up 5 bases and J gave up 10 bases; unmatched junction bases: 16. CDR3 in amino acids: CASSPVPGQVTQQYV. The CDR3 nucleotides are TGTGCCAGCAGTCCCGTCCCGGGACAGGTTACGCAACAGTACGTC.

This clonotype was picked up a small number of times. V usage is TRBV20-1 and J usage is TRBJ1-5, with 9 bases aligning to TRBD1. Looked up from germline, CDR1 is DFQATT and CDR2 is SNEGSKA (reference sequence). With 3 bases clipped from V and 5 bases from J, the junction kept 14 bases outside the gene matches. The CDR3 runs to 17 residues. CDR3 coding DNA: TGCAGTGCTAGGGTACGAGATAACAGGGGGCTGGATCAGCCCCAGCATTTT. It yields the protein CSARVRDNRGLDQPQHF.

This clonotype was observed a handful of times. The gene calls are TRBV20-1 and TRBJ2-1, with 9 bases fitting TRBD2. In germline, CDR1 is DFQATT, CDR2 SNEGSKA (reference sequence). V lost 0 bases to trimming and J lost 8 bases; unmatched junction nucleotides: 14. CDR3 size: 17 residues. The CDR3: CSARDSLLRGGKDEQFF. The DNA for the CDR3 is TGCAGTGCTAGAGACTCCTTACTGCGGGGGGGCAAAGATGAGCAGTTCTTC.